This passage covers 11 T cell receptor beta chains from one sample sequenced in a study of early T cells in non-severe SARS-CoV-2 infection. TCRdb passed the 5' RACE reads through MiXCR, listing each CDR3 protein once. The sample contains fewer than 50,000 distinct CDR3 sequences, 7% to 8% of which appear only once. Sequenced material: whole blood. These receptors were taken from an adult who was a healthcare worker with PCR-confirmed SARS-CoV-2 infection or an uninfected control (not recorded which).

This clonotype was picked up many times. V gene TRBV29-1 combines with J gene TRBJ1-1; D may be TRBD1 (5 bases). Per the germline V gene, CDR1 is SQVTM and CDR2 is ANQGSEA. V lost 5 bases and J 3 bases, leaving 16 bases between the germline ends. The CDR3 loop spans 14 amino acids. CDR3 bases: TGCAGCGTTTCATCAGGGCCGTGGGACACTGAAGCTTTCTTT. Its protein is CSVSSGPWDTEAFF.

The chain recombines TRBV5-1 with TRBJ2-1; 13 bases fit TRBD2. The V segment lost 0 bases and the J segment 4 bases; nucleotides outside the gene matches: 4. Germline V gene sequence: CDR1 SGHRS, CDR2 YFSETQ. The CDR3 consists of 17 residues. CDR3 loop: CASSLAGTSGEYNEQFF. DNA for the CDR3: TGCGCCAGCAGCTTGGCCGGGACTAGCGGGGAGTACAATGAGCAGTTCTTC.

This clonotype was found many times. The chain couples TRBV6-5 to TRBJ2-4; TRBD2 might be the D (5 bases). There are 12 residues in the CDR3. Germline CDR1 is MNHEY and CDR2 is SVGAGI. V lost 5 bases to trimming and J lost 10 bases, with 12 bases between them. CDR3 in DNA: TGTGCCAGCAGTATGGACGGGGAGATTCAGTACTTC. Translation: CASSMDGEIQYF.

The chain employs TRBV7-2 and TRBJ1-5; D gene ambiguous. Trimming took off 2 bases at V and 7 bases at J, with 9 bases between the two ends. The germline gives CDR1 SGHTA, CDR2 FQGNSA. There are 13 residues in the CDR3. CDR3 DNA sequence: TGTGCCAGCAGCTTAAAGCGGGGACAGCCCCAGCATTTT. This sequence encodes CASSLKRGQPQHF.

This clonotype was counted only a few times. The chain recombines TRBV3-1 with TRBJ2-7; D is undetermined. Germline V gene lookup returns CDR1 LGHDT and CDR2 YNNKEL (reference sequence). The CDR3 spans 14 residues. Trimming shortened V by 0 bases and J by 2 bases, and 8 bases separated the two germline ends. CDR3: CASSQEIGTYEQYF. The DNA of the CDR3 is TGTGCCAGCAGCCAAGAGATAGGTACCTACGAGCAGTACTTC.

In regard to this clonotype: This could be a read error, since a much larger clone is one nucleotide away. CDR3 residues: CASCPPSEGLYGYTF. In DNA, the CDR3 is TGTGCCAGCTGTCCCCCGTCGGAAGGGCTCTATGGCTACACCTTC. V is TRBV12-3 or TRBV12-4 and J is TRBJ1-2; D is unresolved. Trimming left V 8 bases short and J 4 bases short, with 20 bases between. The CDR3 contains 15 residues.

This chain connects TRBV7-9 to TRBJ1-2, with 7 bases identical to TRBD1. Per germline, CDR1 SEHNR and CDR2 FQNEAQ (reference sequence). V shed 4 bases and J 4 bases; nucleotides not matched to a gene: 6. This CDR3 spans 14 amino acids. For the CDR3, the DNA is TGTGCCAGCAGCTCCGGGGGACAGACCTATGGCTACACCTTC. Translation gives CASSSGGQTYGYTF. Looking up the rest from reference TRBV7-9 and TRBJ1-2 gives the full variable domain: DTGVSQNPRHKITKRGQNVTFRCDPISEHNRLYWYRQTLGQGPEFLTYFQNEAQLEKSRLLSDRFSAERPKGSFSTLEIQRTEQGDSAMYLCASSSGGQTYGYTFGSGTRLTVV.

The chain recombines TRBV6-5 with TRBJ1-1; D gene uncertain. The ends were cut back, 2 bases at V and 4 bases at J, with 8 bases in the middle. CDR1 is MNHEY and CDR2 is SVGAGI in the germline V gene. The CDR3 consists of 13 residues. CDR3 bases: TGTGCCAGCAGTTACCCAGATGGCACTGAAGCTTTCTTT. The encoded protein is CASSYPDGTEAFF.

The chain combines TRBV4-3 with TRBJ1-4; D not resolved. Trimming stripped 4 bases from V and 0 bases from J, with 9 bases between. This CDR3 has 15 residues. CDR1 and CDR2 from the germline V gene are LGHNA and YSLEER. CDR3 in amino acids: CASSPTFATNEKLFF. CDR3 DNA: TGCGCCAGCAGCCCAACTTTTGCAACTAATGAAAAACTGTTTTTT.

This clonotype was observed a handful of times. The chain employs TRBV9 and TRBJ2-3, with TRBD2 matching 13 bases. The junction had 8 bases not matched to a gene; V was cut back by 0 bases and J by 4 bases. From germline, CDR1 is SGDLS and CDR2 YYNGEE. The CDR3 covers 18 residues. CDR3 sequence (DNA): TGTGCCAGCAGCGTAGAGGGACTAGCGGGGCTGTTGGCAGATACGCAGTATTTT. Encoded protein: CASSVEGLAGLLADTQYF.

This clonotype was counted many times. This chain joins TRBV7-2 and TRBJ1-1, with a weak D call TRBD1 (6 bases). Germline CDR1 is SGHTA and CDR2 is FQGNSA. The CDR3 loop spans 13 amino acids. V lost 4 bases and J 5 bases, leaving 11 bases between the germline ends. The CDR3 here is CASSSGQGTEAFF. Written as DNA, the CDR3 is TGTGCCAGCAGCTCAGGGCAGGGGACTGAAGCTTTCTTT.